Below, one TCR beta chain is given with its context. This clone's antigen is unknown. It has no much larger one-base neighbor in the sample; base qualities were not kept. Whole blood was collected in K2EDTA tubes by collaborating institutions according to the institutions' own protocols. For TCRbeta analysis, collaborator samples were shipped as frozen whole blood, as isolated PBMCs, or as DNA extracted from either sample type. V trim: 0 bases; J trim: 16 bases; unmatched bases: 8. The CDR3 holds 13 amino acids from the cysteine to the phenylalanine. The kept DNA is CDR3 alone, 39 bases in frame from the first base. This sample is drawn from a study of blood T cell repertoires in COVID-19 (dated by TCRdb to 2020 to 2022). Looking at the study overall: The collaborator samples originated in the United States, Italy and Spain and spanned the acute and convalescent phases of COVID-19. The prospective study material was composed of cDNA or gDNA derived from T cells, B-cell-depleted T cells, or PBMCs. The dataset comprised deeply sampled blood TCRbeta repertoires from subjects exposed to, actively infected with, or recovered from COVID-19. The repertoires were made available in a free public database intended to serve as a resource for research on the immune response to SARS-CoV-2. The samples were drawn from two sources: the first 160 participants of the ongoing ImmuneRACE study, and 1,200 or so subjects contributed by 6 global collaborators. The sample metadata nearly always contained a de-identified subject ID, COVID-19 status, age in years and sex. Where available, HLA class I and class II types were obtained from metadata supplied by the sample provider rather than from assay-based typing.

What the study reported, not specific to this receptor: Clinical and demographic metadata were provided uncurated, with the amount varying by source and participant.

The immunoSEQ Assay, a bias-controlled multiplex PCR, was used to amplify TCRbeta CDR3 regions from genomic DNA. Per the authors' processing: Within the assay, amplification of reference gene primers was used to estimate how many nucleated cells each sample contained. To quantify the absolute abundance of each unique TCRbeta CDR3 rearrangement, sequence reads were collapsed and filtered. Productive Simpson clonality was computed per sample as the square root of Simpson's diversity index over productive rearrangements. TCRdb mirrors the immuneACCESS table, restricted to in-frame sequences. Some clones are absent from its copies; in checked studies, under half trace to an unresolved V gene, and the reason for the others is unknown. V and J calls plus clone size are reproduced from that table; the DNA served to infer D and trimming. The sample table holds around 100,000 clones, of which roughly 90% were seen once. The top ten hold 2% to 2.5% of the sample.

The receptor's source is a man over 45 with active COVID-19. The sequence is built from TRBV12-3 or TRBV12-4 and TRBJ2-1, with 8 central nucleotides matching TRBD2. Sample: peripheral blood. The sequenced DNA: TGTGCCAGCAGTTTAGCCCATAGCGGGATGCGATTCTTC. This gives the protein CASSLAHSGMRFF.